The clone carrying this T cell receptor beta chain was observed at least ten times. This entry is derived from a study of blood T cell repertoires in COVID-19. At the level of the study: Specimens from acute and convalescent COVID-19 originated in the United States, Italy and Spain. T cells, B-cell-depleted T cells, or PBMCs supplied cDNA or gDNA.

Sequencing used immunoSEQ multiplex PCR; TCRdb keeps in-frame clones, though not all of them. This table holds approximately 190,000 clones, roughly 80% found once. This CDR3 contains 18 residues. V dropped 5 bases and J dropped 4 bases, with 25 bases sitting between them. Germline V gives CDR1 LNHDA, CDR2 SQIVND (reference sequence). This TCR derives from a woman in her thirties with acute or convalescent COVID-19. V is TRBV19 and J is TRBJ2-3; D is perhaps TRBD2 (8 bases). Material: peripheral blood. The CDR3 here is CASSPGQTGTRIADTQYF. The CDR3 coding sequence is TGTGCCAGTAGTCCGGGACAGACCGGGACTAGAATTGCAGATACGCAGTATTTT.